Given below is one T cell receptor (beta chain) in context. The repertoire was sequenced with immunoSEQ multiplex PCR; TCRdb's copy has only in-frame clones and lacks some. The data hold 200,000 to 250,000 clones, with approximately 83% observed a single time. The data were obtained in a study of blood T cell repertoires in COVID-19. There are 15 residues in the CDR3. CDR1 is MNHEY, CDR2 SVGAGI, per germline. The V and J ends lost 8 bases and 5 bases, in that order; junction bases with no gene match: 11. The chain uses TRBV6-5 and TRBJ1-5; 8 bases are shared with TRBD1. The sequence was obtained from an older woman who had recovered from COVID-19. Sequences were obtained from PBMCs or T cells enriched from blood (not recorded which). CDR3 residues: CASRPTGEVDQPQHF. For the CDR3, the DNA is TGTGCCAGCCGACCGACAGGGGAGGTAGATCAGCCCCAGCATTTT.